This passage covers 18 T cell receptor beta chains from one sample sequenced in a study of T-cell memory formation after mild COVID-19. In TCRdb, the 5' RACE reads were re-called with MiXCR into one record per CDR3 protein. The data hold 430,000 or so distinct CDR3 sequences, with roughly 25% observed a single time. The sample comprised PBMCs or a T cell subset sorted from them (not recorded which). All receptors come from an adult woman who had mild COVID-19 (a few samples of this study predate the infection). Cell type and time point are not known.

The chain couples TRBV29-1 to TRBJ2-7; D possibly corresponds to TRBD2 (6 bases). Germline CDR1 reads SQVTM; CDR2 reads ANQGSEA. Trimming cost V 4 bases and J 7 bases, with 11 bases left between them. The CDR3 covers 11 residues. The CDR3 DNA is TGCAGCGTTGGGGGAGGAGCGGAGCAGTACTTC. Protein product: CSVGGGAEQYF.

V usage is TRBV12-3 or TRBV12-4 and J usage is TRBJ1-2; D not certain. This CDR3 region has 13 residues. V lost 6 bases to trimming and J lost 8 bases, with 16 bases between them. CDR3 coding DNA: TGTGCCAGCAGCGGACGAAGAGCGGGCGGCTACACCTTC. Its protein is CASSGRRAGGYTF.

The chain links TRBV5-1 to TRBJ2-3; D is possibly TRBD2 (6 bases). CDR3 length equals 14 residues. The germline V gene encodes CDR1 SGHRS and CDR2 YFSETQ. The V end lost 9 bases, the J end lost 2 bases, and 16 bases lay between the germline ends. The CDR3 loop is CATTEGTITDTQYF. In DNA, the CDR3 is TGCGCCACCACGGAGGGCACGATCACAGATACGCAGTATTTT.

This clonotype was seen a handful of times. The V and J genes are TRBV5-1 and TRBJ2-7; TRBD2 matches at 12 bases. CDR1 and CDR2 (germline): SGHRS, YFSETQ. J was trimmed by 2 bases and V by 6 bases; bases with no gene match: 6. This CDR3 is 15 amino acids long. The CDR3 DNA reads as TGCGCCAGCAACCCAGGACTAGCGGGAACCTACGAGCAGTACTTC. The encoded protein is CASNPGLAGTYEQYF.

The gene calls are TRBV7-8 and TRBJ2-3; TRBD2 agrees at 10 bases. V lost 9 bases and J lost 0; bases outside the gene matches: 0. Germline V CDR1 and CDR2: SGHVS, FQNEAQ. The CDR3 spans 13 residues. CDR3 DNA sequence: TGTGCCAGTAGCGGGGGGAGCACAGATACGCAGTATTTT. Translated: CASSGGSTDTQYF. Supplemented by reference TRBV7-8 and TRBJ2-3, the full variable domain reads GAGVSQSPRYKVAKRGQDVALRCDPISGHVSLFWYQQALGQGPEFLTYFQNEAQLDKSGLPSDRFFAERPEGSVSTLKIQRTQQEDSAVYLCASSGGSTDTQYFGPGTRLTVL.

This clonotype was seen more than once but under ten times. The CDR3 coding sequence is TGTGCCAGCAGCTTAGAATCAGGGCAGGGCTATGGCTACACCTTC. This sequence encodes CASSLESGQGYGYTF. The V and J genes are TRBV7-6 and TRBJ1-2, with D perhaps TRBD1 (5 bases). Trimming removed 1 base at V and 4 bases at J, with 13 bases between. The CDR3 length is 15 residues. The germline V gene encodes CDR1 SGHVS and CDR2 FNYEAQ.

This clonotype was found a few times. The chain couples TRBV24-1 to TRBJ2-1, with 8 bases aligning to TRBD1. V shed 3 bases, J shed 3 bases, and the junction held 6 bases outside the gene matches. The CDR3 has 16 residues. Germline assignment: CDR1 KGHDR and CDR2 SFDVKD. This CDR3 reads CATSDPGGTDYNEQFF. CDR3 sequence (DNA): TGTGCCACCAGTGATCCAGGGGGCACGGACTACAATGAGCAGTTCTTC.

The rearrangement links TRBV29-1 to TRBJ2-1; D may match TRBD1 or TRBD2 (5 bases each). The CDR3 has 13 amino acids. Trimming stripped 8 bases from V and 0 bases from J, with 11 bases between. Germline V gene data show CDR1 as SQVTM and CDR2 as ANQGSEA. This chain's CDR3 is CSIAGTSYNEQFF. The CDR3 DNA sequence: TGCAGCATAGCCGGGACCTCCTACAATGAGCAGTTCTTC.

The chain carries TRBV7-2 and TRBJ1-1, with 7 nucleotides matching TRBD1. CDR1 is SGHTA and CDR2 is FQGNSA in the germline V gene. Germline trimming cut 1 base from V and 2 bases from J; bases unmatched to any gene: 10. CDR3 size: 17 residues. CDR3 bases: TGTGCCAGCAGCTTAGATGACAGGGAAGGTTCTAACACTGAAGCTTTCTTT. It specifies CASSLDDREGSNTEAFF.

This chain uses TRBV12-3 or TRBV12-4 with TRBJ1-2, with D unresolved. The CDR3 sequence is 16 residues long. V was shortened by 0 bases and J by 8 bases, with 19 bases between the two germline ends. CDR3 amino acids: CASSLALRAGKRGYTF. CDR3 sequence (DNA): TGTGCCAGCAGTTTAGCACTGCGCGCGGGGAAGCGAGGCTACACCTTC.

The rearrangement joins TRBV20-1 to TRBJ2-2; D call uncertain. Trimming took off 5 bases at V and 3 bases at J, with 7 bases between the two ends. Germline V CDR1 and CDR2: DFQATT, SNEGSKA (reference sequence). This CDR3 region has 12 residues. The CDR3 region has the DNA TGCAGTGCTCGGACCTACACCGGGGAGCTGTTTTTT. This codes for CSARTYTGELFF.

This chain joins TRBV11-3 and TRBJ2-5; D may be TRBD1 (5 bases). The CDR3 runs 15 residues. Between the trimmed V and J ends, which lost 4 bases and 0 bases, there was a span of 12 bases. Germline V CDR1 and CDR2: SGHNT, YENEEA. The CDR3 loop is CASSSRQTYQETQYF. The CDR3 DNA reads TGTGCCAGCAGCTCTAGACAGACGTACCAAGAGACCCAGTACTTC.

The rearrangement joins TRBV12-3 or TRBV12-4 to TRBJ2-7; 10 bases are shared with TRBD1. CDR3 length: 14 residues. The V gene end was trimmed by 4 bases and the J gene end by 6 bases; junction bases not matched to a gene: 6. For the CDR3, the DNA is TGTGCCAGCAGTTCCCCGACAGGGGGCTCCGAGCAGTACTTC. Its translation: CASSSPTGGSEQYF.

This clonotype occurred a few times. This rearrangement joins TRBV29-1 to TRBJ2-3, with D maybe TRBD1 (6 bases). The length of the CDR3 is 16 residues. Germline V gives CDR1 SQVTM, CDR2 ANQGSEA. V was clipped by 0 bases and J by 3 bases, with 16 bases between them. CDR3 sequence reads: CSVEDGTPEGTDTQYF. In DNA form, the CDR3 reads TGCAGCGTTGAAGACGGGACACCCGAGGGTACAGATACGCAGTATTTT.

The chain joins TRBV12-3 or TRBV12-4 to TRBJ2-4; the D gene is possibly TRBD2 (6 bases). This CDR3 is 17 amino acids long. The ends were cut back, 9 bases at V and 0 bases at J, with 21 bases in the middle. CDR3 residues: CARGSGIPLLAKNIQYF. The CDR3 nucleotides are TGTGCCAGGGGTAGCGGTATCCCGCTACTAGCCAAAAACATTCAGTACTTC.

In this sample, this clonotype turned up a few times. J is TRBJ2-3 and V is TRBV14; D possibly corresponds to TRBD2 (5 bases). V gave up 4 bases and J gave up 7 bases, with 15 bases separating them. This CDR3 region has 14 residues. CDR1 and CDR2 from the germline V gene are SGHDN and FVKESK. Here the CDR3 DNA reads TGTGCCAGCAGCCCGTTGGAGGCCGGAAATACGCAGTATTTT. Translation gives CASSPLEAGNTQYF.

This clonotype was observed a few times. This rearrangement joins TRBV20-1 to TRBJ2-5; tentative D call: TRBD2 (6 bases). The CDR3 runs to 12 residues. Trimming took 5 bases from V and 4 from J, leaving 11 bases between them. Germline V gene sequence: CDR1 DFQATT, CDR2 SNEGSKA (reference sequence). CDR3 protein: CSAGRGLETQYF. CDR3 bases: TGCAGTGCTGGGCGGGGTTTAGAGACCCAGTACTTC.

The V gene is TRBV5-6, the J gene TRBJ1-2; 7 nucleotides line up with TRBD1. V lost 0 bases to trimming and J lost 5 bases; unmatched junction nucleotides: 22. The CDR3 covers 20 residues. Germline V gives CDR1 SGHDT, CDR2 YYEEEE. Here the CDR3 reads CASSLVGGNRGGLIPYGYTF. The CDR3 bases are TGTGCCAGCAGCTTGGTCGGGGGGAACAGGGGCGGATTGATCCCGTATGGCTACACCTTC.